What follows are 10 T cell receptor beta chains derived from one specimen sequenced in a study of blood T cell repertoires in COVID-19. Produced via immunoSEQ multiplex PCR; TCRdb's table is partial and in-frame only. The sample shows around 190,000 clones, about 90% of them seen only once. The material sequenced was peripheral blood. The receptors come from a man between 18 and 35 years old with active or convalescent COVID-19.

This clone was seen repeatedly, ten times or more. This chain connects TRBV6-5 to TRBJ1-2, with a possible D match to TRBD1 (5 bases). The CDR3 is 15 amino acids. Between the trimmed V and J ends, which lost 6 bases and 3 bases, there was a span of 17 bases. Germline CDR1 reads MNHEY; CDR2 reads SVGAGI. CDR3 in amino acids: CASRQGQTSHYGYTF. The DNA of the CDR3 is TGTGCCAGCAGGCAGGGCCAAACCTCCCACTATGGCTACACCTTC.

The chain carries TRBV9 and TRBJ2-3; TRBD1 matches at 11 bases. The CDR3 is made up of 16 amino acids. V shed 4 bases and J 2 bases; nucleotides not matched to a gene: 6. Per the germline V gene, CDR1 is SGDLS and CDR2 is YYNGEE. CDR3 loop: CASSPRTGGDTDTQYF. For the CDR3, the DNA is TGTGCCAGCAGCCCCAGGACAGGGGGCGACACAGATACGCAGTATTTT.

The chain joins TRBV7-2 to TRBJ2-3, with 8 nucleotides matching TRBD2. The CDR3 spans 15 residues. J gave up 7 bases and V 4 bases, and 10 bases lay outside the gene matches. Germline assignment: CDR1 SGHTA and CDR2 FQGNSA. DNA of the CDR3: TGTGCCAGCAGCTCTCCACGGGAGGGCGCATATACGCAGTATTTT. Protein sequence: CASSSPREGAYTQYF.

As to this clone: This sample also contains other DNA sequences that code for the same CDR3. The chain combines TRBV19 with TRBJ1-2; D is unresolved. V was clipped by 5 bases and J by 4 bases, with 11 bases between them. Germline assignment: CDR1 LNHDA and CDR2 SQIVND (reference sequence). The CDR3 sequence is 13 residues long. The CDR3 spells CASSSRQRYGYTF. CDR3 DNA: TGTGCCAGTAGTTCGAGGCAGCGCTATGGCTACACCTTC.

The chain uses TRBV5-1 and TRBJ2-1, with D perhaps matching TRBD2 (7 bases). V was clipped by 3 bases and J by 5 bases, with 12 bases between them. This CDR3 is 14 amino acids long. Germline V gene sequence: CDR1 SGHRS, CDR2 YFSETQ. CDR3 in amino acids: CASSWTRGDNEQFF. The CDR3 region has the DNA TGCGCCAGCAGCTGGACTAGGGGGGACAATGAGCAGTTCTTC.

The chain combines TRBV5-1 with TRBJ1-1; D gene ambiguous. The CDR3 has 15 amino acids. Germline CDR1 is SGHRS and CDR2 is YFSETQ. Trimming cost V 0 bases and J 4 bases, with 13 bases left between them. The CDR3 sequence is CASSLDGHEGTEAFF. As DNA, the CDR3 is TGCGCCAGCAGCTTGGATGGCCACGAGGGCACTGAAGCTTTCTTT.

This rearrangement joins TRBV6-1 to TRBJ1-1; possibly TRBD1 for D (6 bases). V lost 3 bases and J lost 2, with 13 bases in between. Germline loops: CDR1 MNHNS, CDR2 SASEGT. The CDR3 extends over 15 amino acids. The CDR3 region is CASSDGGATNTEAFF. DNA for the CDR3: TGTGCCAGCAGTGATGGGGGCGCAACCAACACTGAAGCTTTCTTT.

V usage is TRBV14 and J usage is TRBJ1-3; 7 bases map to TRBD1. The CDR3 extends over 14 amino acids. Germline CDR1 SGHDN, CDR2 FVKESK. V lost 1 base, J lost 7 bases, and 4 bases stayed unmatched. The CDR3 region is CASSQGNRGNTIYF. The DNA of the CDR3 is TGTGCCAGCAGCCAAGGGAACAGGGGCAACACCATATATTTT.

The chain links TRBV12-3 or TRBV12-4 to TRBJ2-1, with D possibly being TRBD2 (5 bases). This CDR3 has 13 amino acids. V lost 7 bases and J 6 bases, leaving 13 bases between the germline ends. CDR3 nucleotide sequence: TGTGCCAGCATCCCGATAGGAGGCAATGAGCAGTTCTTC. The encoded protein is CASIPIGGNEQFF.

This sequence joins TRBV6-1 and TRBJ2-1; D might be TRBD2 (5 bases). The germline V gene encodes CDR1 MNHNS and CDR2 SASEGT. Trimming shortened V by 0 bases and J by 5 bases, and 14 bases separated the two germline ends. There are 16 residues in the CDR3. The CDR3 region is CASSEATFSGNNEQFF. In DNA, the CDR3 is TGTGCCAGCAGTGAAGCGACTTTCTCGGGGAACAATGAGCAGTTCTTC.